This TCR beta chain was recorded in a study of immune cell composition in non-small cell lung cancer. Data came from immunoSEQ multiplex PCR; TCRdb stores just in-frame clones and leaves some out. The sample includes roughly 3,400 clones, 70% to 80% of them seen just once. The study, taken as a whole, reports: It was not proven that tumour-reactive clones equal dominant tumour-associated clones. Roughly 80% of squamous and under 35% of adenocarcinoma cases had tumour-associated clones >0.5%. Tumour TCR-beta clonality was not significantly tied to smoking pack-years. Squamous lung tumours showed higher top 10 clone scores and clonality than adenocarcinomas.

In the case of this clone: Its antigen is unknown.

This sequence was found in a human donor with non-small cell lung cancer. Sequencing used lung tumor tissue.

This CDR3 is CASSMLTGGAGELFF. Written as DNA, the CDR3 is TGTGCCAGTAGTATGTTGACAGGGGGGGCCGGGGAGCTGTTTTTT. The chain has TRBV19 and TRBJ2-2, with 9 bases lining up with TRBD1. The CDR3 spans 15 residues. The germline gives CDR1 LNHDA, CDR2 SQIVND (reference sequence). J gave up 6 bases and V 3 bases, and 5 bases lay outside the gene matches. Filled out from reference TRBV19 and TRBJ2-2, the complete variable domain reads DGGITQSPKYLFRKEGQNVTLSCEQNLNHDAMYWYRQDPGQGLRLIYYSQIVNDFQKGDIAEGYSVSREKKESFPLTVTSAQKNPTAFYLCASSMLTGGAGELFFGEGSRLTVL.